This record concerns one TCR beta chain sequence. Its specificity is not known. This sample also contains other DNA sequences that code for the same CDR3. Sorting gave populations that all exceeded 98% purity. These data originate in a study of beta chain features in type 1 diabetes. Background on the study: Cell yields, gender and age were similar in healthy donors and patients. General observations from the study: Cells expressing TCR highly could be over-represented by cDNA sequencing. Insertion counts at VDJ junctions were lower in type 1 diabetes patients, who also showed more deletions there.

Reverse transcription of all isolated RNA meant that expressed TCRB transcripts were sequenced. Assay: immunoSEQ multiplex PCR; the TCRdb copy retains only in-frame clones and omits some. The table includes almost 350,000 clones, under 8.5% detected once. Specimen: central memory CD4+ T cells from blood. This sequence originates from a young woman in good health.

The CDR3 region has the DNA TGTGCCAGCTCACCGCCAGGAGCCTACGAGCAGTACTTC. This codes for CASSPPGAYEQYF. The chain employs TRBV18 and TRBJ2-7; D gene ambiguous. CDR1 is KGHSH and CDR2 is LQKENI in the germline V gene. V lost 3 bases and J lost 2, with 8 bases in between. The length of the CDR3 is 13 residues.